The rows below give T cell receptor beta chains drawn from one sample of a study of OX40 agonist ivuxolimab in advanced cancers. TCRdb's copy holds only in-frame clones and misses some; the assay was immunoSEQ multiplex PCR. Among some 49,000 clones listed, less than 90% were seen once. The sequenced sample was CD4+ or CD8+ T cells sorted from blood, obtained in a trial of the OX40 agonist ivuxolimab. The source of these receptors is an adult with an advanced solid tumor such as melanoma, head and neck, liver or kidney cancer. Both conserved end residues are part of each CDR3. Each record gives: clone size, D gene, J gene, V gene, CDR3 protein, CDR3 DNA. D genes are given only for firm matches. Size tells how often a clone was seen (once, few, many) or the class of an expanded clone, and some rows leave it out.

many,NA,TRBJ1-3,TRBV9,CASSVGGVAGNTIYF,TGTGCCAGCAGCGTAGGAGGTGTGGCTGGAAACACCATATATTTT
NA,NA,TRBJ2-7,TRBV30,CAWSVRVVEYEQYF,TGTGCCTGGAGTGTACGAGTAGTGGAGTACGAGCAGTACTTC
NA,NA,TRBJ2-5,TRBV7-2,CASSLAPETQYF,TGTGCCAGCAGCTTAGCGCCAGAGACCCAGTACTTC
NA,NA,TRBJ2-3,TRBV7-9,CASRTLGGGTDTQYF,TGTGCCAGCAGAACTTTAGGAGGTGGGACAGATACGCAGTATTTT
once,NA,TRBJ2-5,TRBV28,CASSLAITGVQETQYF,TGTGCCAGCAGTTTGGCCATCACTGGGGTACAAGAGACCCAGTACTTC
NA,NA,TRBJ2-1,TRBV5-6,CASRAEALGFNEQFF,TGTGCCAGCAGGGCTGAGGCTTTGGGTTTCAATGAGCAGTTCTTC
NA,TRBD1,TRBJ2-7,TRBV5-1,CASSPPRTGKDEQYF,TGCGCCAGCAGCCCTCCGCGGACAGGGAAGGACGAGCAGTACTTC
NA,NA,TRBJ1-6,TRBV5-4,CASSLEVGLRNSPLHF,TGTGCCAGCAGCTTGGAGGTGGGTTTACGCAATTCACCCCTCCACTTT
NA,TRBD2,TRBJ2-3,TRBV2,CASSDLLAGDTQYF,TGTGCCAGCAGTGATTTGCTAGCGGGTGATACGCAGTATTTT
NA,TRBD1,TRBJ1-5,TRBV28,CATRVTGVSNQPQHF,TGTGCCACCCGGGTTACAGGGGTCTCAAATCAGCCCCAGCATTTT
NA,NA,TRBJ1-1,TRBV30,CACHRGRGNTEAFF,TGTGCCTGCCACCGGGGGCGCGGGAACACTGAAGCTTTCTTT
NA,NA,TRBJ2-7,TRBV7-2,CASSPRGSSGQEQYF,TGTGCCAGCAGCCCTAGGGGGTCTAGCGGCCAGGAGCAGTACTTC
NA,NA,TRBJ1-2,TRBV15,CATSKERDRIYGYTF,TGTGCCACCAGCAAGGAGAGAGACAGGATCTATGGCTACACCTTC
NA,NA,TRBJ2-1,TRBV12-5,CASVTLRGGQGQFF,TGTGCTAGTGTTACCCTGAGGGGGGGGCAAGGGCAGTTCTTC
NA,NA,TRBJ1-2,TRBV29-1,CSVGFGQHYGYTF,TGCAGCGTCGGCTTCGGTCAGCACTATGGCTACACCTTC
NA,NA,TRBJ2-1,TRBV5-6,CASSWTVSSYNEQFF,TGTGCCAGCAGCTGGACGGTTAGCTCCTACAATGAGCAGTTCTTC
few,TRBD2,TRBJ2-7,TRBV11-3,CASSLEGWAGEYNEQYF,TGTGCCAGCAGCTTAGAAGGTTGGGCGGGGGAATATAACGAGCAGTACTTC
NA,NA,TRBJ1-1,TRBV20-1,CSAIQAFF,TGCAGTGCTATCCAAGCTTTCTTT
NA,NA,TRBJ2-3,TRBV27,CASSLGAADTQYF,TGTGCCAGCAGTTTGGGGGCTGCCGATACGCAGTATTTT
NA,NA,TRBJ1-5,TRBV19,CASSMGYGQGGHF,TGTGCCAGTAGTATGGGGTACGGTCAGGGTGGGCATTTT
NA,NA,TRBJ2-3,TRBV5-4,CASSLGPGGGGLQYF,TGTGCCAGCAGCTTGGGCCCAGGGGGCGGGGGCCTTCAGTATTTT
NA,NA,TRBJ1-1,TRBV5-1,CASKGPQNTEAFF,TGCGCCAGCAAAGGCCCACAGAACACTGAAGCTTTCTTT
NA,NA,TRBJ2-5,TRBV6-5,CASSYGATGWQETQYF,TGTGCCAGCAGTTACGGGGCGACAGGCTGGCAAGAGACCCAGTACTTC
NA,TRBD2,TRBJ2-7,TRBV11-2,CASSLASGGAYEQYF,TGTGCCAGCAGCTTAGCTAGCGGAGGGGCCTACGAGCAGTACTTC
NA,TRBD2,TRBJ2-1,TRBV19,CASTDHGGNEQFF,TGTGCCAGTACTGACCACGGGGGGAATGAGCAGTTCTTC
NA,NA,TRBJ1-1,TRBV19,CASSSNENPDRYLNTEAFF,TGTGCCAGTAGTAGTAACGAGAACCCCGACAGATACCTGAACACTGAAGCTTTCTTT
NA,NA,TRBJ2-1,TRBV7-9,CASSLPPGLAEHGEQFF,TGTGCCAGCAGCTTACCCCCGGGGCTAGCAGAACACGGTGAGCAGTTCTTC
once,NA,TRBJ1-6,TRBV15,CATSKGWHSPLHF,TGTGCCACCAGCAAGGGATGGCATTCACCCCTCCACTTT
NA,NA,TRBJ2-1,TRBV15,CATSRPPGVYNEQFF,TGTGCCACCAGCAGACCCCCTGGGGTTTACAATGAGCAGTTCTTC
NA,NA,TRBJ2-6,TRBV5-1,CASSPEWGGANVLTF,TGCGCCAGCAGCCCGGAGTGGGGTGGGGCCAACGTCCTGACTTTC
NA,NA,TRBJ1-2,TRBV14,CASSLPRGDGYTF,TGTGCCAGCAGCCTCCCAAGGGGGGACGGCTACACCTTC
NA,TRBD2,TRBJ2-1,TRBV6-5,CASSYSGTTPYNEQFF,TGTGCCAGCAGTTACTCCGGGACTACCCCATACAATGAGCAGTTCTTC
NA,TRBD2,TRBJ2-3,TRBV5-5,CASSLLAGDSTDTQYF,TGTGCCAGCAGCCTACTAGCGGGAGACAGCACAGATACGCAGTATTTT
once,NA,TRBJ2-7,TRBV7-9,CASSLTYEQYF,TGTGCCAGCAGCCTTACCTACGAGCAGTACTTC
NA,TRBD2,TRBJ2-7,TRBV9,CASSVGTSGAYEQYF,TGTGCCAGCAGCGTAGGGACTAGCGGGGCCTACGAGCAGTACTTC
NA,TRBD2,TRBJ2-1,TRBV10-2,CASRIAGETNEQFF,TGCGCCAGCAGGATAGCGGGGGAAACCAATGAGCAGTTCTTC
NA,TRBD2,TRBJ2-1,TRBV4-2,CASSQDHQRDAASGRQFF,TGTGCCAGCAGCCAAGACCATCAAAGAGACGCGGCTAGCGGGCGTCAGTTCTTC
NA,TRBD1,TRBJ2-7,TRBV29-1,CSVVWGQGARDEQYF,TGCAGCGTCGTCTGGGGCCAGGGGGCACGGGACGAGCAGTACTTC
NA,NA,TRBJ2-3,TRBV2,CASKWDSWYTQYF,TGTGCCAGCAAGTGGGACTCCTGGTATACGCAGTATTTT
NA,TRBD1,TRBJ2-1,TRBV15,CATSGDDRGRYNEQFF,TGTGCCACCAGCGGAGATGACAGGGGAAGATACAATGAGCAGTTCTTC
few,TRBD1,TRBJ2-7,TRBV25-1,CASQTGGGYEQYF,TGTGCCAGCCAGACAGGGGGAGGGTACGAGCAGTACTTC
NA,NA,TRBJ1-2,TRBV6-6,CASSYSSDYGYTF,TGTGCCAGCAGTTACTCGAGCGACTATGGCTACACCTTC
NA,NA,TRBJ1-3,TRBV11-2,CASRSHSGNTIYF,TGTGCCAGCCGCTCCCACTCTGGAAACACCATATATTTT
NA,NA,TRBJ2-3,TRBV7-9,CASSPAGDTQYF,TGTGCCAGCAGCCCCGCGGGGGATACGCAGTATTTT
NA,TRBD1,TRBJ2-1,TRBV5-1,CASSWTGGNEQFF,TGCGCCAGCAGCTGGACAGGGGGCAATGAGCAGTTCTTC